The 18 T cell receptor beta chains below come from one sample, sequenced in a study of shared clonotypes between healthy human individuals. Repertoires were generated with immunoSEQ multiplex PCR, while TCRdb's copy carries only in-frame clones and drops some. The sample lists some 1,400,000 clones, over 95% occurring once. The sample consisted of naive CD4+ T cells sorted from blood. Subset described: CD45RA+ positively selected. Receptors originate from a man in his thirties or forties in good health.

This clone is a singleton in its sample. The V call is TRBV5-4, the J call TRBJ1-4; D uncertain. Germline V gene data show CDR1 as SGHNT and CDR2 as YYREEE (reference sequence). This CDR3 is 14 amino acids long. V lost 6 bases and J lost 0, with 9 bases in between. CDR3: CASTRGATNEKLFF. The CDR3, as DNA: TGTGCCAGCACGCGGGGAGCAACTAATGAAAAACTGTTTTTT.

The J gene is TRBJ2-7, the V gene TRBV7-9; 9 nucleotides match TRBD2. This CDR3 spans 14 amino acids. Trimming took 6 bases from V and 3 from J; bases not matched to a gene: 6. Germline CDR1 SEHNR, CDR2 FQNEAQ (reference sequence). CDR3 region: CASSHIAGDYEQYF. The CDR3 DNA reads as TGTGCCAGCAGTCATATAGCGGGAGACTACGAGCAGTACTTC.

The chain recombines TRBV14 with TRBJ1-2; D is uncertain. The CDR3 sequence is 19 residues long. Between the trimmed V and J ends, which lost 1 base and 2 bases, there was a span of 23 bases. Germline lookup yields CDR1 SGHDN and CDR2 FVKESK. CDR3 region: CASSQVSRPGRTFNYGYTF. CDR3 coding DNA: TGTGCCAGCAGCCAAGTCTCGCGCCCCGGACGGACCTTCAACTATGGCTACACCTTC.

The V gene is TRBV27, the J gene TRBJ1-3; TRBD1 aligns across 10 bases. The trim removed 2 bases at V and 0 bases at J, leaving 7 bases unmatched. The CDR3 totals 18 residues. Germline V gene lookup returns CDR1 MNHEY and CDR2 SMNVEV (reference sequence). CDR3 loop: CASSLRGTGEPSGNTIYF. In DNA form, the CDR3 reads TGTGCCAGCAGTTTAAGGGGGACAGGGGAGCCCTCTGGAAACACCATATATTTT.

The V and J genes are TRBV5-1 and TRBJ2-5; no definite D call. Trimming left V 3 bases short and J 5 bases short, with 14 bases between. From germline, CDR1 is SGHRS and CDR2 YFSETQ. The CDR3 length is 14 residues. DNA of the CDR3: TGCGCCAGCAGCTCGTTGACGGGCCTCGAGACCCAGTACTTC. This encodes CASSSLTGLETQYF.

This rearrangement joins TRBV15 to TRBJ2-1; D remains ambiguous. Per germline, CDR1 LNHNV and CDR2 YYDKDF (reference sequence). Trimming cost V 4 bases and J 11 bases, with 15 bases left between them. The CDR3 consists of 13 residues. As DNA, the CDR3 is TGTGCCACCAGCACGGCCGGGCTAGACAAGCAGTTCTTC. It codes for CATSTAGLDKQFF.

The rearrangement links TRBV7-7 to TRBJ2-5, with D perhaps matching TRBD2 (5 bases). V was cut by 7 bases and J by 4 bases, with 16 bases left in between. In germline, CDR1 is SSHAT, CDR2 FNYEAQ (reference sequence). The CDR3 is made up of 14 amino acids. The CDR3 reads CASTPFGVGETQYF. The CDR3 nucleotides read TGTGCCAGCACCCCCTTCGGGGTAGGAGAGACCCAGTACTTC.

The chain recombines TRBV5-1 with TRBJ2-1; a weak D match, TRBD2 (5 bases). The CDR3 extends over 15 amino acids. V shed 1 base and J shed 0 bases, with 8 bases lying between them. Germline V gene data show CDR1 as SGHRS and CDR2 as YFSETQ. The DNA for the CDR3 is TGCGCCAGCAGCTTGATGGGGAGCTCCTACAATGAGCAGTTCTTC. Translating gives CASSLMGSSYNEQFF.

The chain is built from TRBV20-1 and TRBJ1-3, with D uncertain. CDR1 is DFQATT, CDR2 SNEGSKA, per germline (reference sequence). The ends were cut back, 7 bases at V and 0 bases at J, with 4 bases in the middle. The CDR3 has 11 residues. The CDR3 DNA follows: TGCAGTGTGGACTCTGGAAACACCATATATTTT. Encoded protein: CSVDSGNTIYF.

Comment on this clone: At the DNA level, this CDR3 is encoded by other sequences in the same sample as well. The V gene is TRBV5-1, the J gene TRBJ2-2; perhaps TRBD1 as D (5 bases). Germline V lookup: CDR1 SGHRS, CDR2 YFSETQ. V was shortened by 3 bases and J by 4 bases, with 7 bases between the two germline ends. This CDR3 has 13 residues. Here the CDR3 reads CASSSQGTGELFF. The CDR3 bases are TGCGCCAGCAGCTCTCAGGGCACCGGGGAGCTGTTTTTT.

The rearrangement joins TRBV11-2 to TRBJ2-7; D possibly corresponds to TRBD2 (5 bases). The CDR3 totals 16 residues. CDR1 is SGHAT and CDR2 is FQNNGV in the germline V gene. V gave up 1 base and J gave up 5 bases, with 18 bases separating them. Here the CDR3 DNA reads TGTGCCAGCAGCTTAGGTGCGGGCGGCAGGCGGCACGAGCAGTACTTC. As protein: CASSLGAGGRRHEQYF. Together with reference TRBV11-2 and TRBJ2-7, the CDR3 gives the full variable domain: EAGVAQSPRYKIIEKRQSVAFWCNPISGHATLYWYQQILGQGPKLLIQFQNNGVVDDSQLPKDRFSAERLKGVDSTLKIQPAKLEDSAVYLCASSLGAGGRRHEQYFGPGTRLTVT.

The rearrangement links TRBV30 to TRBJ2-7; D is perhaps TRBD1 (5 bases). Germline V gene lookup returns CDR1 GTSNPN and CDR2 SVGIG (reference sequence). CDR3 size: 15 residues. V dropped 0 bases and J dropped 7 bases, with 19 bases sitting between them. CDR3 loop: CAWSVLVGRVSEQYF. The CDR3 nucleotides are TGTGCCTGGAGTGTACTGGTCGGCAGGGTGTCTGAGCAGTACTTC.

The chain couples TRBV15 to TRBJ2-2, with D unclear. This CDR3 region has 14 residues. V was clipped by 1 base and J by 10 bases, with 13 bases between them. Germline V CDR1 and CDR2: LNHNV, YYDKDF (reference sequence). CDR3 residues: CATSRVNSRPELFF. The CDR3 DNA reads TGTGCCACCAGCAGAGTGAACTCCCGGCCGGAGCTGTTTTTT. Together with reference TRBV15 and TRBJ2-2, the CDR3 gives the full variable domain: DAMVIQNPRYQVTQFGKPVTLSCSQTLNHNVMYWYQQKSSQAPKLLFHYYDKDFNNEADTPDNFQSRRPNTSFCFLDIRSPGLGDTAMYLCATSRVNSRPELFFGEGSRLTVL.

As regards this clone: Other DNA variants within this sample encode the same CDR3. In DNA, the CDR3 is TGTGCCAGCAGCGTAGTAGGCGGTAGCTCTGGAAACACCATATATTTT. This translates into CASSVVGGSSGNTIYF. The rearrangement uses TRBV9 and TRBJ1-3; D remains ambiguous. The CDR3 length is 16 residues. Germline-derived CDR1 and CDR2 are SGDLS and YYNGEE. The V and J ends lost 0 bases and 0 bases respectively, with 10 bases between them.

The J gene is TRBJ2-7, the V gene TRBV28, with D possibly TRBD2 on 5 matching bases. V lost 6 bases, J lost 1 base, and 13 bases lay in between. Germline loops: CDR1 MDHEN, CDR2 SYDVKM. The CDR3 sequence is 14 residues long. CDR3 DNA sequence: TGTGCCAGCAGACAGACCGGGAAATCCTACGAGCAGTACTTC. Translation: CASRQTGKSYEQYF.

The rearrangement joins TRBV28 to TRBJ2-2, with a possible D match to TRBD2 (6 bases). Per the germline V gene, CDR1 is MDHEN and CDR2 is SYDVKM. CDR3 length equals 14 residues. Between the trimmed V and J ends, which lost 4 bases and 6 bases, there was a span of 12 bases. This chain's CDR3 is CASSSRDSPGELFF. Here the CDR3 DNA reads TGTGCCAGCAGTTCACGGGACTCCCCCGGGGAGCTGTTTTTT.

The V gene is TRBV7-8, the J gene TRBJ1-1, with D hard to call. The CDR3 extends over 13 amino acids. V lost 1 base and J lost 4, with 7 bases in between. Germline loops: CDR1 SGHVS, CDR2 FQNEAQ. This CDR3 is CASSLDHTTEAFF. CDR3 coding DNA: TGTGCCAGCAGCTTAGATCACACCACTGAAGCTTTCTTT.

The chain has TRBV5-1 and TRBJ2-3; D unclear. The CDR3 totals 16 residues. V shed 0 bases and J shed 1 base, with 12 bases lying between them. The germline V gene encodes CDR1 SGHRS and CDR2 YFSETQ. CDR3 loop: CASSLEPPPRTDTQYF. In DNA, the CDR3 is TGCGCCAGCAGCTTGGAACCCCCACCTCGCACAGATACGCAGTATTTT.